Following are 8 T cell receptor beta chains from one sample sequenced in a study of tumor and adjacent non-tumor tissue in lung cancer. The template was RNA from unsorted bulk tissue. TCRbeta libraries were built with three rounds of nested PCR, modified from ARM-PCR. TCRdb re-derived calls from the multiplex PCR reads in MiXCR, one entry per CDR3 protein. The table lists 200,000 or so distinct CDR3 sequences, 70% to 75% of them singletons, with around 27% in the top ten. Sequences were obtained from lung tumor tissue. These TCRs come from a man in his fifties or sixties with non-small cell lung cancer.

This clonotype was picked up one time. An end of the junction does not agree with germline; a read error may underlie this. This chain joins TRBV12-3 or TRBV12-4 and TRBJ1-1, with D unresolved. CDR3 length equals 13 residues. The DNA of the CDR3 is TGTGCCAGGAGTTCCATGGGAGACACTGAAGCCTTCTTT. Residues: CARSSMGDTEAFF.

V is TRBV20-1 and J is TRBJ2-3; 8 bases fit TRBD2. Germline assignment: CDR1 DFQATT and CDR2 SNEGSKA (reference sequence). The CDR3 is 14 residues long. The CDR3 here is CCTSNIGRADTQYF. DNA of the CDR3: TGCTGTACTAGCAATATCGGGAGGGCAGATACGCAGTATTTT.

Points on this clonotype: Germline and junction disagree at one end, which may indicate a read error. The chain employs TRBV29-1 and TRBJ2-4; unclear D gene. The germline V gene encodes CDR1 SQVTM and CDR2 ANQGSEA. The CDR3 length is 16 residues. The CDR3 reads CSVEDPDGLAKDIQYF. CDR3 nucleotide sequence: TGCAGCGTTGAAGATCCTGACGGTTTAGCCAAAGACATTCAGTACTTC.

The chain recombines TRBV14 with TRBJ1-2, with D possibly being TRBD1 (5 bases). Germline V lookup: CDR1 SGHDN, CDR2 FVKESK. The length of the CDR3 is 12 residues. V lost 4 bases and J lost 5, with 8 bases in between. This CDR3 reads CASSRQGYGYTF. The DNA for the CDR3 is TGTGCCAGCAGCCGTCAGGGTTATGGCTACACCTTC.

This clonotype showed up many times. V and J are TRBV20-1 and TRBJ1-1; a weak D match, TRBD1 (5 bases). Looked up from germline, CDR1 is DFQATT and CDR2 is SNEGSKA (reference sequence). The CDR3 totals 13 residues. The germline V and J ends were trimmed by 7 bases and 4 bases, with 16 bases remaining between them. CDR3: CSDGTAFGTEAFF. The CDR3 region has the DNA TGCAGTGATGGGACCGCTTTCGGCACTGAAGCTTTCTTT.

This clonotype turned up a few times. This chain connects TRBV6-4 to TRBJ2-2; TRBD1 or TRBD2 may be the D gene (5 bases each). V lost 6 bases and J 0 bases, leaving 14 bases between the germline ends. Germline V gene sequence: CDR1 MRHNA, CDR2 SNTAGT. This CDR3 contains 16 residues. The DNA for the CDR3 is TGTGCCAGCAGCACCACCGGGACCACGAACACCGGGGAGCTGTTTTTT. It specifies CASSTTGTTNTGELFF.

CDR3 protein: CASSSFGTSGSYNEQFF. Here the CDR3 DNA reads TGTGCCAGCAGTTCCTTCGGGACTAGCGGGAGTTACAATGAGCAGTTCTTC. V gene TRBV12-3 or TRBV12-4 combines with J gene TRBJ2-1, with 14 bases identical to TRBD2. The V segment lost 4 bases and the J segment 4 bases; nucleotides outside the gene matches: 6. This CDR3 is 17 amino acids long.

Points on this clonotype: A single base separates this from a much larger clone, so it may be a read error. The chain couples TRBV13 to TRBJ1-1; possible D gene TRBD1, 5 bases. This CDR3 spans 14 amino acids. Germline V gives CDR1 PRHDT, CDR2 FYEKMQ (reference sequence). The CDR3 here is CARSLGRDNTEAFF. CDR3 DNA: TGTGCCCGCAGCTTGGGCAGGGACAACACTGAAGCTTTCTTT. The whole variable domain, filled in from reference TRBV13 and TRBJ1-1, reads AAGVIQSPRHLIKEKRETATLKCYPIPRHDTVYWYQQGPGQDPQFLISFYEKMQSDKGSIPDRFSAQQFSDYHSELNMSSLELGDSALYFCARSLGRDNTEAFFGQGTRLTVV.